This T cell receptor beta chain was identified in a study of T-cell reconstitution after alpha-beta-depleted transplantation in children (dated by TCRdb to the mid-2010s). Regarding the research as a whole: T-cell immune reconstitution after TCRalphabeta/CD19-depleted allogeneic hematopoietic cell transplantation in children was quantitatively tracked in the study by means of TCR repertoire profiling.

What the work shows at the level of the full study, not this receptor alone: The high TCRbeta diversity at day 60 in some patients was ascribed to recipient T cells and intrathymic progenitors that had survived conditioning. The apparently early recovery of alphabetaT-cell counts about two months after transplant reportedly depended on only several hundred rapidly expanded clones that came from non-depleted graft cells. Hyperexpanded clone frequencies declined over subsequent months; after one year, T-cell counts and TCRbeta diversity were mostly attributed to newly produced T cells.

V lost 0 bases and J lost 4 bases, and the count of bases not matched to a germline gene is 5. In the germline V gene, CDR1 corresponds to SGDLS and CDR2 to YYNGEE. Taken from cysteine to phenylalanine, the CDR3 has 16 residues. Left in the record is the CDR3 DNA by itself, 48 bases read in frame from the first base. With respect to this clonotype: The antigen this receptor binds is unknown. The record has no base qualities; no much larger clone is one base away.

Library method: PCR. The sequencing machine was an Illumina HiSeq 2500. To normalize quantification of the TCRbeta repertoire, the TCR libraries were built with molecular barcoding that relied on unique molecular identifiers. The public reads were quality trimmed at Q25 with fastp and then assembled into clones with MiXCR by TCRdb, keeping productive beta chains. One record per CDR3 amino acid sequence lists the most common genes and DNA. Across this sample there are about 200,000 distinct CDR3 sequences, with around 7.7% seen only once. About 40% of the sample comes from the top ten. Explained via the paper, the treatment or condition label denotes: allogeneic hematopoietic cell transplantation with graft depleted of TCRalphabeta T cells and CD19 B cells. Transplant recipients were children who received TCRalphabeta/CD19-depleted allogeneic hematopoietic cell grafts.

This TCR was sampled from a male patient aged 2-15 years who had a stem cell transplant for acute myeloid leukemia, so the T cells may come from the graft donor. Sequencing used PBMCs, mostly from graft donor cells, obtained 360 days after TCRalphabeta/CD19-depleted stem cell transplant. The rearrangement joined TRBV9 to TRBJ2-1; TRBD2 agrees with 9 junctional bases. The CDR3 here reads CASSVEPSGAYNEQFF. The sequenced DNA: TGTGCCAGCAGCGTAGAGCCTAGCGGGGCTTACAATGAGCAGTTCTTC.